This TCR beta chain was found in a study of blood T cells in healthy people across ages. Study-level findings and limits: Diversity figures derived from one million T cells were judged to underestimate the true value. More naive CD4+ cells and higher diversity were found in long-lived than in aged donors.

A sample-barcoded 5' primer and a J-beta primer mix were used in a second PCR of about 7 to 12 cycles. Every single cDNA molecule received a tag from a template-switch adaptor with 12 random nucleotides. TCRdb passed the 5' RACE reads through MiXCR, listing each CDR3 protein once. The table has hundreds of thousands of distinct CDR3 sequences, 45% to 50% seen once. V lost 1 base and J lost 5, with 14 bases in between. CDR1 is DFQATT and CDR2 is SNEGSKA in the germline V gene (reference sequence). The CDR3 is 14 amino acids. The sample holds many counts of this clonotype. What it binds is not known. What was sequenced was blood. The rearrangement links TRBV20-1 to TRBJ2-5; a possible D gene is TRBD2 (6 bases). The sequence came from a man younger than 45 in good health. As DNA, the CDR3 is TGCAGTGCTAGAGCGGGAGATAACCGGGAGACCCAGTACTTC. Its translation is CSARAGDNRETQYF.